The 27 T cell receptor beta chains below come from one sample, sequenced in a study of OX40 agonist ivuxolimab in advanced cancers. Measured with immunoSEQ multiplex PCR; TCRdb has only the in-frame clones, and not every one. The data contain roughly 75,000 clones, 75% to 90% of them singletons. The sample here was CD4+ or CD8+ T cells sorted from blood, taken in a trial of the OX40 agonist ivuxolimab. The receptor set was obtained from an adult with an advanced solid tumor such as melanoma, head and neck, liver or kidney cancer.

This clone has only one observation. This sequence joins TRBV2 and TRBJ1-3; unclear D gene. Trimming removed 6 bases at V and 0 bases at J, with 9 bases between. Germline loops: CDR1 SNHLY, CDR2 FYNNEI. CDR3 length: 14 residues. As DNA, the CDR3 is TGTGCCAGCAGGTCTTTATCCTCTGGAAACACCATATATTTT. Amino acid sequence: CASRSLSSGNTIYF.

The chain couples TRBV9 to TRBJ2-1; 8 bases are a match to TRBD1. The CDR3 covers 15 residues. V lost 0 bases to trimming and J lost 8 bases; unmatched junction nucleotides: 7. CDR1 and CDR2 from the germline V gene are SGDLS and YYNGEE. CDR3 bases: TGTGCCAGCAGCGTAGGGTCCCAGGGGGCAGATGAGCAGTTCTTC. Encoded protein: CASSVGSQGADEQFF.

The chain is built from TRBV5-4 and TRBJ1-1; no clear D. There are 13 residues in the CDR3. CDR1 and CDR2 from the germline V gene are SGHNT and YYREEE (reference sequence). The V gene lost 1 base and the J gene lost 6 bases, with 10 bases spanning the gap. This chain's CDR3 is CASSLNPGAEAFF. The DNA for the CDR3 is TGTGCCAGCAGCTTGAATCCGGGTGCTGAAGCTTTCTTT.

The chain employs TRBV7-9 and TRBJ2-7; no clear D gene. V was trimmed by 2 bases and J by 2 bases, leaving 10 bases between them. The CDR3 runs 14 residues. The germline V gene has CDR1 SEHNR and CDR2 FQNEAQ (reference sequence). The CDR3 DNA is TGTGCCAGCAGCTTACCTAACACAGCCTACGAGCAGTACTTC. Translated, it gives CASSLPNTAYEQYF.

The J gene is TRBJ1-5, the V gene TRBV7-9; possible D gene TRBD1, 5 bases. The length of the CDR3 is 14 residues. Germline V gene sequence: CDR1 SEHNR, CDR2 FQNEAQ (reference sequence). The V gene lost 4 bases and the J gene lost 2 bases, with 9 bases spanning the gap. Here the CDR3 reads CASSSGSGNQPQHF. CDR3 nucleotides: TGTGCCAGCAGCTCAGGGTCGGGCAATCAGCCCCAGCATTTT.

The chain is built from TRBV4-3 and TRBJ2-7, with D perhaps TRBD2 (5 bases). V lost 0 bases and J lost 4, with 13 bases in between. CDR1 and CDR2 from the germline V gene are LGHNA and YSLEER. CDR3 length equals 15 residues. The CDR3 protein is CASSQEASLYYEQYF. CDR3 coding DNA: TGCGCCAGCAGCCAAGAAGCTAGCCTCTATTACGAGCAGTACTTC.

The chain joins TRBV28 to TRBJ2-7; a weak D match, TRBD1 (5 bases). The V gene lost 2 bases and the J gene lost 1 base, with 15 bases spanning the gap. Germline V lookup: CDR1 MDHEN, CDR2 SYDVKM. The CDR3 totals 16 residues. CDR3 in DNA: TGTGCCAGCAGTTTAGAGGTCCAGGGATTGTCCTACGAGCAGTACTTC. It codes for CASSLEVQGLSYEQYF.

A note on this clone: Because the CDR3's place on the DNA is in doubt, the DNA is left out and the CDR3 is given as listed by TCRdb. V is TRBV27 and J is TRBJ1-2; the table's D call of TRBD1 was not tested on the DNA. Germline CDR1 and CDR2: MNHEY and SMNVEV (reference sequence). The CDR3 is 16 amino acids long, termini counted. The chain's CDR3 is CASSSKFFGQEGGYTF.

V usage is TRBV27 and J usage is TRBJ2-2; 9 bases align to TRBD1. The length of the CDR3 is 16 residues. V dropped 2 bases and J dropped 2; count of bases not matched to a gene: 3. Germline loops: CDR1 MNHEY, CDR2 SMNVEV (reference sequence). CDR3 amino acids: CASSLTGGVNTGELFF. The CDR3 region has the DNA TGTGCCAGCAGTTTAACAGGGGGCGTTAACACCGGGGAGCTGTTTTTT.

In its sample, this clone was seen once. J is TRBJ2-6 and V is TRBV27; D is perhaps TRBD2 (6 bases). Germline V gene lookup returns CDR1 MNHEY and CDR2 SMNVEV (reference sequence). Trimming took off 3 bases at V and 2 bases at J, with 17 bases between the two ends. This CDR3 has 18 amino acids. For the CDR3, the DNA is TGTGCCAGCAGTTTGACCGGGACTTACTACGCTGGGGCCAACGTCCTGACTTTC. It codes for CASSLTGTYYAGANVLTF.

This chain uses TRBV27 with TRBJ2-2, with D unclear. V was cut by 4 bases and J by 3 bases, with 9 bases left in between. Germline assignment: CDR1 MNHEY and CDR2 SMNVEV (reference sequence). This CDR3 is built from 14 residues. The CDR3 coding sequence is TGTGCCAGCAGTTCCCGGGTCTACACCGGGGAGCTGTTTTTT. Translated: CASSSRVYTGELFF.

The chain employs TRBV4-3 and TRBJ2-7; 14 bases align to TRBD2. CDR3 length: 15 amino acids. V was clipped by 4 bases and J by 3 bases; unmatched bases: 2. The germline CDR1 and CDR2 sequences are LGHNA and YSLEER. CDR3 DNA sequence: TGCGCCAGCAGCCCGACTAGCGGGAGGGACTACGAGCAGTACTTC. Residues: CASSPTSGRDYEQYF.

The chain links TRBV4-3 to TRBJ1-1; D is undetermined. The germline V gene has CDR1 LGHNA and CDR2 YSLEER. Trimming cost V 1 base and J 0 bases, with 9 bases left between them. This CDR3 has 15 residues. The DNA of the CDR3 is TGCGCCAGCAGCCAAGTTGGGTTTATGAACACTGAAGCTTTCTTT. This codes for CASSQVGFMNTEAFF.

This clone was detected once. The V call is TRBV18, the J call TRBJ2-1; 14 bases are shared with TRBD2. J was trimmed by 2 bases and V by 5 bases; bases with no gene match: 2. Germline V gene sequence: CDR1 KGHSH, CDR2 LQKENI. The CDR3 extends over 16 amino acids. CDR3 in DNA: TGTGCCAGCTCAGCGACTAGCGGGGGGGCCTACAATGAGCAGTTCTTC. This gives the protein CASSATSGGAYNEQFF.

The CDR3 region is CASGSPGLGGTGELFF. Written as DNA, the CDR3 is TGTGCCAGCGGCTCCCCGGGACTAGGGGGCACCGGGGAGCTGTTTTTT. The rearrangement links TRBV9 to TRBJ2-2; 8 nucleotides align to TRBD2. CDR3 length: 16 residues. The ends lost 7 bases at V and 4 bases at J; junction bases unmatched: 12. CDR1 is SGDLS, CDR2 YYNGEE, per germline.

This chain uses TRBV4-3 with TRBJ2-7; 9 bases align to TRBD1. Looked up from germline, CDR1 is LGHNA and CDR2 is YSLEER. The V segment lost 0 bases and the J segment 1 base; nucleotides outside the gene matches: 4. CDR3 length: 16 residues. The CDR3 sequence: CASSQDPGQGSYEQYF. The CDR3 DNA sequence: TGCGCCAGCAGCCAAGACCCGGGACAGGGATCCTACGAGCAGTACTTC.

The gene calls are TRBV5-6 and TRBJ2-2, with D tentatively TRBD1 or TRBD2 (5 bases each). The V gene's germline CDR1 is SGHDT and CDR2 YYEEEE. The CDR3 contains 16 residues. V lost 2 bases, J lost 5 bases, and 16 bases lay in between. In DNA, the CDR3 is TGTGCCAGCAGCTTCCATCCCGGGGCCAGGACCGGGGAGCTGTTTTTT. Its protein product is CASSFHPGARTGELFF.

There are a few counts of this clone. This chain joins TRBV27 and TRBJ2-3; weak D call: TRBD1 (5 bases). Germline CDR1 MNHEY, CDR2 SMNVEV (reference sequence). The CDR3 is made up of 14 amino acids. With 5 bases removed from V and 3 bases from J, the gap between germline ends came to 12 bases. The DNA for the CDR3 is TGTGCCAGCAGTACAGGCGAAAGGACAGATACGCAGTATTTT. It encodes CASSTGERTDTQYF.

The chain uses TRBV28 and TRBJ2-2; 8 bases map to TRBD1. This CDR3 region has 17 residues. Germline CDR1 and CDR2: MDHEN and SYDVKM. The trim removed 5 bases at V and 0 bases at J, leaving 8 bases unmatched. CDR3 protein: CASSGDRLNANTGELFF. The CDR3 region has the DNA TGTGCCAGCAGTGGGGACAGGTTAAACGCGAACACCGGGGAGCTGTTTTTT.

This chain links TRBV7-9 with TRBJ1-3; weak D call: TRBD1 (6 bases). Trimming cost V 5 bases and J 4 bases, with 15 bases left between them. This CDR3 has 15 amino acids. Germline lookup yields CDR1 SEHNR and CDR2 FQNEAQ (reference sequence). CDR3 bases: TGTGCCAGCAGCCCCCCCCAGGGGACCGGAAACACCATATATTTT. Translation gives CASSPPQGTGNTIYF.

The chain carries TRBV7-9 and TRBJ2-7; perhaps TRBD1 as D (5 bases). This CDR3 is built from 14 residues. Germline V gene lookup returns CDR1 SEHNR and CDR2 FQNEAQ (reference sequence). V gave up 5 bases and J gave up 0 bases, with 11 bases separating them. CDR3: CASSTRTNSYEQYF. CDR3 coding DNA: TGTGCCAGCAGCACCAGGACAAACTCCTACGAGCAGTACTTC.

This chain uses TRBV6-5 with TRBJ2-3, with D perhaps being TRBD1 or TRBD2 (5 bases each). The CDR3 is made up of 14 amino acids. Trimming shortened V by 0 bases and J by 6 bases, and 10 bases separated the two germline ends. CDR1 MNHEY and CDR2 SVGAGI come from the germline V gene. The CDR3 nucleotides are TGTGCCAGCAGTTACTCGACAGAGGGGGATACGCAGTATTTT. Translating gives CASSYSTEGDTQYF.

The sample holds one count of this clone. The chain recombines TRBV27 with TRBJ2-2; D could derive from TRBD1 or TRBD2 (5 bases each). Germline CDR1 and CDR2: MNHEY and SMNVEV (reference sequence). Trimming stripped 4 bases from V and 4 bases from J, with 19 bases between. CDR3 length equals 17 residues. Here the CDR3 reads CASSWHRRGVFTGELFF. Here the CDR3 DNA reads TGTGCCAGCAGTTGGCATAGGAGAGGGGTCTTCACCGGGGAGCTGTTTTTT.

This clone was seen just once. The chain couples TRBV27 to TRBJ1-2, with TRBD1 identical over 7 bases. V lost 4 bases and J lost 3; bases outside the gene matches: 5. The CDR3 totals 14 residues. Germline loops: CDR1 MNHEY, CDR2 SMNVEV (reference sequence). CDR3 DNA sequence: TGTGCCAGCAGTTCCCTAGGGACAGACTATGGCTACACCTTC. Encoded protein: CASSSLGTDYGYTF.

This clone appeared a single time. The chain joins TRBV28 to TRBJ2-1; 11 bases are a match to TRBD2. CDR1 and CDR2 from the germline V gene are MDHEN and SYDVKM. The V segment lost 9 bases and the J segment 5 bases; nucleotides outside the gene matches: 9. This CDR3 spans 15 amino acids. The CDR3 DNA reads as TGTGCCAGTTCGACCGGGACTAGCGGAAACAATGAGCAGTTCTTC. Its protein product is CASSTGTSGNNEQFF.

V usage is TRBV5-6 and J usage is TRBJ1-4; no clear D. Trimming took off 1 base at V and 8 bases at J, with 6 bases between the two ends. The CDR3 length is 12 residues. Germline values: CDR1 SGHDT, CDR2 YYEEEE. The DNA for the CDR3 is TGTGCCAGCAGCTTGATGGACGAAAAACTGTTTTTT. Its protein product is CASSLMDEKLFF.

The rearrangement joins TRBV6-1 to TRBJ2-1; 11 bases fit TRBD1. The germline gives CDR1 MNHNS, CDR2 SASEGT. This CDR3 comprises 16 residues. V lost 5 bases, J lost 5 bases, and 8 bases stayed unmatched. The CDR3 coding sequence is TGTGCCAGCAGTCAAGATCCGGGACAGGGGGACAATGAGCAGTTCTTC. This translates into CASSQDPGQGDNEQFF.